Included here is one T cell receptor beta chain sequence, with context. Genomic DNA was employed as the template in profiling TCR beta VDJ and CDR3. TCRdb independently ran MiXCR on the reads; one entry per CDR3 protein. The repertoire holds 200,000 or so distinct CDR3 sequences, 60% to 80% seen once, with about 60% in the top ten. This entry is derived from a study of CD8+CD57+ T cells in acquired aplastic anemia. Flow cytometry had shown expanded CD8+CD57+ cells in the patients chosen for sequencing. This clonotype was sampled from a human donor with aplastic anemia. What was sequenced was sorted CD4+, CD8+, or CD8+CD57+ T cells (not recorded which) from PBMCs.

CDR3 coding DNA: TGTGCCAGCAGCTTAAATTTAGGGGTTGGGGAGACCCAGTACTTC. Its translation: CASSLNLGVGETQYF. The chain couples TRBV7-9 to TRBJ2-5; TRBD1 is a possible D gene (5 bases). CDR1 and CDR2 (germline): SEHNR, FQNEAQ (reference sequence). The CDR3 runs 15 residues. Trimming took off 2 bases at V and 5 bases at J, with 15 bases between the two ends.